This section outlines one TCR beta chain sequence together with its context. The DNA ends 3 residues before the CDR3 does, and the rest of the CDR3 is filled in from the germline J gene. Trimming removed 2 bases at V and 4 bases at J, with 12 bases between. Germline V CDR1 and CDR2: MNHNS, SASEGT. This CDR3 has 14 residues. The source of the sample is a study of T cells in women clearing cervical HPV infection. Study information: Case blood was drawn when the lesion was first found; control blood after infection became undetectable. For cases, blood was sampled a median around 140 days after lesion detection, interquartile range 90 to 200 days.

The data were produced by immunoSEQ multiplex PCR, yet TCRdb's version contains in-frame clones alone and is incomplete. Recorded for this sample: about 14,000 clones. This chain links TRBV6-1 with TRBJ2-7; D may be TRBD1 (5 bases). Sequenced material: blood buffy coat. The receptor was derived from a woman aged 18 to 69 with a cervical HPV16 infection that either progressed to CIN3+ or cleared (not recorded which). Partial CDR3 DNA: TGTGCCAGCAGTGAATCAGGGAAGCTGTACGAG. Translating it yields CASSESGKLYE. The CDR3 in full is CASSESGKLYEQYF.